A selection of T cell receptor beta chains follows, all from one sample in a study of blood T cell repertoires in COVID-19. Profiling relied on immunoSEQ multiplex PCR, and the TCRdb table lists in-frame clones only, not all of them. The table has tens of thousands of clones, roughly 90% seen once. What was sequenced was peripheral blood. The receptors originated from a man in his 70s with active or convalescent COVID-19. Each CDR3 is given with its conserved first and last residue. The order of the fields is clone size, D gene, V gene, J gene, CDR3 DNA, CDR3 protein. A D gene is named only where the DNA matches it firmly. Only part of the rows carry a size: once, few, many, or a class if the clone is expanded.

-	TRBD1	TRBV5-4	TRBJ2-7	TGTGCCAGCAGCATAGACAGGGCCGTGGGAGAGCAGTACTTC	CASSIDRAVGEQYF
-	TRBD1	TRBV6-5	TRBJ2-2	TGTGCCAGCAGTCGGGACAGGGGGCGTGCCGGGGAGCTGTTTTTT	CASSRDRGRAGELFF
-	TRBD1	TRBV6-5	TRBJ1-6	TGTGCCAGCAGAAGAGGGGGACAGGCGAATTCACCCCTCCACTTT	CASRRGGQANSPLHF
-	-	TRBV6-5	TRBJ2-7	TGTGCCAGCAGTTACTCTGTCAGTCGGGGGAACTACGAGCAGTACTTC	CASSYSVSRGNYEQYF
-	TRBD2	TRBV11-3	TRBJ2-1	TGTGCCAGCAGCTTTATGGCGGGGGGATACAATGAGCAGTTCTTC	CASSFMAGGYNEQFF
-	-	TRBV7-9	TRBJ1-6	TGTGCCAGCAGCCGCGCCTATAATTCACCCCTCCACTTT	CASSRAYNSPLHF
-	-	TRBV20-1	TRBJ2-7	TGCAGTGCTAGATCAGGCCACGAGCAGTACTTC	CSARSGHEQYF
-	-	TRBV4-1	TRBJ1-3	TGCGCCAGCAGCCAAGTCCCGACAGCGTCTGGAAACACCATATATTTT	CASSQVPTASGNTIYF
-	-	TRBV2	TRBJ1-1	TGTGCCAGCCAACGGACAGAGAACACTGAAGCTTTCTTT	CASQRTENTEAFF
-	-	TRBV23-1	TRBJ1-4	TGCGCCAGCAGTCAATCCAAGGAGGCTAATGAAAAACTGTTTTTT	CASSQSKEANEKLFF
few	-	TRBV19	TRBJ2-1	TGTGCCAGCGCCCCTTACTGGAGGTTGGAAAATGAGCAGTTCTTC	CASAPYWRLENEQFF
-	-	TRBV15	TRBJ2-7	TGTGCCACCAGCAGAGATCTAAGCTCCGGGCAGTACTTC	CATSRDLSSGQYF
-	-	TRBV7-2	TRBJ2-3	TGTGCCAGCAGCTTAGGCGTTACAGATACGCAGTATTTT	CASSLGVTDTQYF
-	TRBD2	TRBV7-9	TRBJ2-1	TGTGCCAGCAGCTCCTCTAGCGGGAGGTACAATGAGCAGTTCTTC	CASSSSSGRYNEQFF
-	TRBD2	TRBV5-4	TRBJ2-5	TGTGCCAGCAGCTTGAAGTTAGCGGGAGGGCCAACTGAGACCCAGTACTTC	CASSLKLAGGPTETQYF
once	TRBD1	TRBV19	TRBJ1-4	TGTGCCAGTGCTGGGACAGCAACTAATGAAAAACTGTTTTTT	CASAGTATNEKLFF
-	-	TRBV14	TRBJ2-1	TGTGCCAGCAGCCCATGGGCCAGCAGTGAGCAGTTCTTC	CASSPWASSEQFF
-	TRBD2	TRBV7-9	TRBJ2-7	TGTGCCAGCAGCTGGGACTACCGCGAGCAGTACTTC	CASSWDYREQYF
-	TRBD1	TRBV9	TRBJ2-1	TGTGCCAGCAGCGACCGACAGGGCTCCTACAATGAGCAGTTCTTC	CASSDRQGSYNEQFF
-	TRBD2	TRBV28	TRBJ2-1	TGTGCCAGCAGTACACTAGCGGGAGCTTCCTCCTACAATGAGCAGTTCTTC	CASSTLAGASSYNEQFF
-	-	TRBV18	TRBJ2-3	TGTGCCAGCTCACCCCCGTCGCGTGTGGCAGATACGCAGTATTTT	CASSPPSRVADTQYF
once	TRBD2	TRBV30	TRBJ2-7	TGTGCCTGGAGTGCGGATCTAGCGGGAGGGCCAGACGAGCAGTACTTC	CAWSADLAGGPDEQYF
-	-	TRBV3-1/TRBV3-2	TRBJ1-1	TGTGCCAGCACTCGGGAGGGGGGAGCTGAAGCTTTCTTT	CASTREGGAEAFF
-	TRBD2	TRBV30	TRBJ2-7	TGTGCCTGGAGTACCTCTCCGGGACTAGCGAAGCAGTACTTC	CAWSTSPGLAKQYF
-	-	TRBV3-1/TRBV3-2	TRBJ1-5	TGTGCCAGCAGCCATAATAGAAATCAGCCCCAGCATTTT	CASSHNRNQPQHF
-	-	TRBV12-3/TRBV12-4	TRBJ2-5	TGTGCCAGCACAGGCATGGTAGAGACCCAGTACTTC	CASTGMVETQYF
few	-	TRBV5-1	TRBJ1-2	TGCGCCAGCAGTTACGGAAGACTCTATGGCTACACCTTC	CASSYGRLYGYTF
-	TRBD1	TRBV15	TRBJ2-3	TGTGCCACCAGCAGGGACAGGGGAAACACAGATACGCAGTATTTT	CATSRDRGNTDTQYF
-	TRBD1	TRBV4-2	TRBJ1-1	TGTGCCAGCAGCCAAGTCGGGACAGGGGGGAACACTGAAGCTTTCTTT	CASSQVGTGGNTEAFF
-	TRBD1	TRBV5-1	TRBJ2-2	TGCGCCAGCAGCTTGCTAGCAGGGGGTCAACACGGCGGGGAGCTGTTTTTT	CASSLLAGGQHGGELFF
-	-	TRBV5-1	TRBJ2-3	TGCGCCAGCTACTTAGCGGCATATAGCACAGATACGCAGTATTTT	CASYLAAYSTDTQYF
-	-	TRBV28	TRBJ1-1	TGTGCCAGCAGGGTCCAGTTGAACACTGAAGCTTTCTTT	CASRVQLNTEAFF
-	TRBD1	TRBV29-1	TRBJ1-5	TGCAGCGGGCTCCGGGACAGGGTTGTTCAGCCCCAGCATTTT	CSGLRDRVVQPQHF
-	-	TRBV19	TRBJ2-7	TGTGCCAGTAGTCCTAGGAAAGGCCCCTACGAGCAGTACTTC	CASSPRKGPYEQYF
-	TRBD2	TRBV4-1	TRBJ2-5	TGCGCCAGCAGCCACTACCCTGGCGGGACTAGCGGAAAAGAGACCCAGTACTTC	CASSHYPGGTSGKETQYF
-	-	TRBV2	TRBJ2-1	TGTGCCAGCAGTGATAACAATGAGCAGTTCTTC	CASSDNNEQFF
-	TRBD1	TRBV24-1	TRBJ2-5	TGTGCCACCAGTGATTCAGGGGGAGAGACCCAGTACTTC	CATSDSGGETQYF
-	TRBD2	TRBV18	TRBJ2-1	TGTGCCAGCTCTCTCCCCGGGACTAGCGGCAATGAGCAGTTCTTC	CASSLPGTSGNEQFF
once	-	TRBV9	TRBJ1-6	TGTGCCAGCAGCGAGGGGGACCGAGATAATTCACCCCTCCACTTT	CASSEGDRDNSPLHF
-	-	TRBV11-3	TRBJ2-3	TGTGCCAGCAGCTTAGGATTGGGAGGTCCTAGCACAGATACGCAGTATTTT	CASSLGLGGPSTDTQYF
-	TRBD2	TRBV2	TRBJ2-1	TGTGCCAGCAGCGCCCTAGCGGGAGGTCAAGAGCAGTTCTTC	CASSALAGGQEQFF
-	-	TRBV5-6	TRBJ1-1	TGTGCCAGCGGCCATCGGGACACCCGGGGAAGAGCTTTCTTT	CASGHRDTRGRAFF
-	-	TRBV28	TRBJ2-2	TGTGCCAGCAACTCAGGGACCGGGGAGCTGTTTTTT	CASNSGTGELFF
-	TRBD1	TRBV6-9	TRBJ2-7	TGTGCCAGCACCTCCCGGGACAGGGGGCCCTCAGGAGAGCAGTACTTC	CASTSRDRGPSGEQYF
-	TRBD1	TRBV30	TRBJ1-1	TGTGCCTGGACGCAGGGGGATGCTGAAGCTTTCTTT	CAWTQGDAEAFF
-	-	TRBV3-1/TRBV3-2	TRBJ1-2	TGTGCCAGCAGCCAAGGGCAGGGTATTGGCTACACCTTC	CASSQGQGIGYTF
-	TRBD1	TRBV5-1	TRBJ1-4	TGCGCCAGCAGCTTGGCCGGGACAGGGTATGAAAAACTGTTTTTT	CASSLAGTGYEKLFF
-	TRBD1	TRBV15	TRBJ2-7	TGTGCCTCAAGGGGAGGGACAGGGGCCTACGAGCAGTACTTC	CASRGGTGAYEQYF